Shown below are 8 T cell receptor beta chains from a single sample sequenced in a study of identical twins. TCRdb ran MiXCR on the 5' RACE reads and lists one entry per CDR3 protein. Altogether roughly 1,500,000 distinct CDR3 sequences are present, roughly 35% being singletons, with the ten largest covering about 0.27%. The sample taken for sequencing was cord blood. The receptor set was obtained from a newborn girl in good health.

This clonotype was counted ten times or more. The rearrangement joins TRBV6-6 to TRBJ2-3, with unresolved D. Germline values: CDR1 MNHNY, CDR2 SVGAGI (reference sequence). Trimming took 2 bases from V and 4 from J, leaving 7 bases between them. The CDR3 loop spans 13 amino acids. The CDR3 region has the DNA TGTGCCAGCAGTTACAGGGTAGCAGATACGCAGTATTTT. Translating gives CASSYRVADTQYF.

This chain joins TRBV12-3 or TRBV12-4 and TRBJ2-2; D is possibly TRBD1 or TRBD2 (6 bases each). V dropped 6 bases and J dropped 4 bases, with 12 bases sitting between them. The CDR3 has 14 amino acids. The CDR3 nucleotides read TGTGCCAGCAGCGCCGGGGGCCCCACCGGGGAGCTGTTTTTT. This translates into CASSAGGPTGELFF.

This chain uses TRBV4-2 with TRBJ2-7; 10 nucleotides match TRBD2. Germline V gives CDR1 LGHNA, CDR2 YNFKEQ. The CDR3 has 16 amino acids. V gave up 2 bases and J gave up 5 bases; unmatched junction bases: 9. CDR3 in amino acids: CASSQSQRGGVDEQYF. DNA of the CDR3: TGTGCCAGCAGCCAATCCCAGCGGGGGGGCGTCGACGAGCAGTACTTC.

The V call is TRBV12-3 or TRBV12-4, the J call TRBJ2-2; TRBD2 agrees at 8 bases. The CDR3 sequence is 15 residues long. V lost 3 bases to trimming and J lost 7 bases; unmatched junction nucleotides: 7. CDR3 protein: CASSFRAGVGGELFF. CDR3 DNA sequence: TGTGCCAGCAGTTTTCGAGCGGGAGTGGGCGGGGAGCTGTTTTTT.

The chain combines TRBV12-3 or TRBV12-4 with TRBJ1-2; D is uncertain. V lost 7 bases to trimming and J lost 8 bases, with 11 bases between them. The CDR3 is 11 residues long. CDR3: CASKDFRGYTF. The CDR3 region has the DNA TGTGCCAGCAAGGATTTTCGGGGCTACACCTTC.

A few counts support this clonotype. The CDR3 DNA is TGTGCCAGCAGCCTAACGGACCTCTATGGCTACACCTTC. Protein product: CASSLTDLYGYTF. The rearrangement joins TRBV6-2 or TRBV6-3 to TRBJ1-2; D uncertain. CDR1 MNHEY and CDR2 SVGEGT come from the germline V gene. This CDR3 has 13 residues. Between the trimmed V and J ends, which lost 6 bases and 4 bases, there was a span of 12 bases.

The chain employs TRBV11-2 and TRBJ2-5; 9 positions agree with TRBD1. This CDR3 region has 16 residues. V trimming: 1 base; J trimming: 1 base; junction bases outside the gene matches: 4. Germline V gives CDR1 SGHAT, CDR2 FQNNGV. CDR3 DNA sequence: TGTGCCAGCAGCTTAGTAACAGGGGGCCTCCAAGAGACCCAGTACTTC. It codes for CASSLVTGGLQETQYF.

This clonotype was seen more than once but under ten times. This chain joins TRBV4-1 and TRBJ2-3; TRBD2 matches at 12 bases. After removal of 2 bases from V and 4 bases from J, the junction contained 10 bases not matched to a gene. The CDR3 is 18 amino acids. The germline V gene encodes CDR1 MGHRA and CDR2 YSYEKL. CDR3 loop: CASSQPYRLAGAADTQYF. The DNA for the CDR3 is TGCGCCAGCAGCCAACCCTACCGACTAGCGGGAGCGGCAGATACGCAGTATTTT.